Below are 29 T cell receptor beta chains sequenced from a single sample in a study of breast tumors, draining lymph nodes, adjacent tissues. One entry per CDR3 protein results from TCRdb running MiXCR on the multiplex PCR reads. Of about 180,000 distinct CDR3 sequences detected, 25% to 40% appear once; the ten largest clones hold about 3.9%. Samples came from axillary lymph nodes draining the breast cancer. Sequenced input: axillary lymph node tissue. These receptors came from a female donor with breast cancer. Some clones in this sample may be carry-over from other donors' samples.

The sample holds one count of this clonotype. Since no conserved phenylalanine or tryptophan closes the CDR3, a read error is the likely cause. The limits of the CDR3 on the DNA are not certain, so only TCRdb's listed CDR3 is given. The gene calls are TRBV15 and TRBJ1-4; the D segment call TRBD1 is taken from the table without a DNA check. From germline, CDR1 is LNHNV and CDR2 YYDKDF (reference sequence). Counting both end residues, the CDR3 totals 8 amino acids. CDR3 protein: CATAGPDR.

This clonotype appeared many times. The chain has TRBV5-6 and TRBJ2-3; either TRBD1 or TRBD2 may supply D (6 bases each). Trimming removed 2 bases from V and 1 base from J, with 11 bases in between. Germline lookup yields CDR1 SGHDT and CDR2 YYEEEE. This CDR3 is built from 15 residues. The CDR3 spells CASSFYGGGTDTQYF. The CDR3 bases are TGTGCCAGCAGCTTCTACGGGGGCGGCACAGATACGCAGTATTTT.

The chain employs TRBV11-2 and TRBJ2-1; TRBD2 matches at 12 bases. V lost 1 base and J lost 5; bases outside the gene matches: 6. Germline V gives CDR1 SGHAT, CDR2 FQNNGV. The length of the CDR3 is 17 residues. CDR3: CASSLGTSGNYNNEQFF. The CDR3 DNA is TGTGCCAGCAGCTTAGGGACTAGCGGGAACTATAACAATGAGCAGTTCTTC. The whole variable domain, filled in from reference TRBV11-2 and TRBJ2-1, reads EAGVAQSPRYKIIEKRQSVAFWCNPISGHATLYWYQQILGQGPKLLIQFQNNGVVDDSQLPKDRFSAERLKGVDSTLKIQPAKLEDSAVYLCASSLGTSGNYNNEQFFGPGTRLTVL.

Ten or more counts support this clonotype. V gene TRBV20-1 combines with J gene TRBJ2-7, with 14 bases matching TRBD2. This CDR3 region has 16 residues. Germline V lookup: CDR1 DFQATT, CDR2 SNEGSKA (reference sequence). V dropped 3 bases and J dropped 5; count of bases not matched to a gene: 9. The CDR3 DNA follows: TGCAGTGCTAGTATGACTAGCGGGGGGGCCTTCAACGAGCAGTACTTC. It is translated as CSASMTSGGAFNEQYF.

This clonotype appeared many times. This chain uses TRBV6-5 with TRBJ2-5, with a possible D match to TRBD1 (6 bases). With 2 bases removed from V and 2 bases from J, the gap between germline ends came to 12 bases. Germline V gene lookup returns CDR1 MNHEY and CDR2 SVGAGI. The CDR3 extends over 15 amino acids. CDR3 in amino acids: CASSYRGLGQETQYF. The CDR3 nucleotides read TGTGCCAGCAGTTACAGGGGGTTAGGGCAAGAGACCCAGTACTTC.

This clonotype was detected only a few times. The chain combines TRBV28 with TRBJ1-2; the D gene is possibly TRBD1 (6 bases). The CDR3 covers 14 residues. V dropped 3 bases and J dropped 7 bases, with 15 bases sitting between them. From germline, CDR1 is MDHEN and CDR2 SYDVKM. The CDR3 loop is CASSFSGRGGGYTF. In nucleotides, the CDR3 is TGTGCCAGCAGTTTTTCCGGTAGAGGGGGTGGCTACACCTTC.

In its sample, this clonotype was seen a few times. The chain has TRBV29-1 and TRBJ1-1; D not resolved. Trimming cost V 7 bases and J 4 bases, with 10 bases left between them. The CDR3 is made up of 11 amino acids. CDR1 SQVTM and CDR2 ANQGSEA come from the germline V gene. The CDR3 DNA reads as TGCAGCGCTTGGGTTGGCACTGAAGCTTTCTTT. As protein: CSAWVGTEAFF. Full variable domain (outside the CDR3, taken from reference TRBV29-1 and TRBJ1-1): SAVISQKPSRDICQRGTSLTIQCQVDSQVTMMFWYRQQPGQSLTLIATANQGSEATYESGFVIDKFPISRPNLTFSTLTVSNMSPEDSSIYLCSAWVGTEAFFGQGTRLTVV.

The chain recombines TRBV7-3 with TRBJ2-5; 14 bases align to TRBD2. The V segment lost 3 bases and the J segment 5 bases; nucleotides outside the gene matches: 5. The V gene's germline CDR1 is SGHTA and CDR2 FQGTGA. This CDR3 has 16 amino acids. CDR3 nucleotide sequence: TGTGCCAGCAGCTTTTCCGGGACTAGCGGGAGTGAGACCCAGTACTTC. Its translation: CASSFSGTSGSETQYF.

This clonotype occurred a few times. With a much larger clone just one base away, this may be a read error. The gene calls are TRBV6-6 and TRBJ2-3; no clear D gene. This CDR3 contains 12 residues. Trimming took 6 bases from V and 5 from J, leaving 9 bases between them. The germline V gene has CDR1 MNHNY and CDR2 SVGAGI (reference sequence). The CDR3 reads CASSHAQDTQYF. CDR3 DNA: TGTGCCAGCAGCCACGCACAAGATACGCAGTATTTT.

This clonotype was counted many times. The chain has TRBV6-6 and TRBJ2-7; D remains unclear. The CDR3 runs 13 residues. The V gene's germline CDR1 is MNHNY and CDR2 SVGAGI (reference sequence). The V and J ends lost 6 bases and 5 bases respectively, with 14 bases between them. CDR3 bases: TGTGCCAGCAGAGGACGGGCTTATCACGAGCAGTACTTC. It translates to CASRGRAYHEQYF.

The table lists this clonotype with a count of one. Because it lacks the conserved phenylalanine or tryptophan at the end, this CDR3 is likely a read error. V and J are TRBV11-2 and TRBJ1-2, with no clear D. The CDR3 has 16 amino acids. Germline-derived CDR1 and CDR2 are SGHAT and FQNNGV. V was shortened by 1 base and J by 6 bases, with 18 bases between the two germline ends. The CDR3 region has the DNA TGTGCCAGCAGCTTAGTCGGCCTGGCACCCGATAATGGCTACACCCTC. Its translation: CASSLVGLAPDNGYTL.

Notes on this clonotype: Possible read error: a much larger clone is one base away. The V and J genes are TRBV20-1 and TRBJ1-2; unclear D gene. The CDR3 sequence is 15 residues long. CDR1 is DFQATT, CDR2 SNEGSKA, per germline (reference sequence). V was clipped by 3 bases and J by 4 bases, with 18 bases between them. In DNA form, the CDR3 reads TGCAGTGCTAGCCCCCCCGCCAGGAGAACCTATGGCTACACCTTC. This translates into CSASPPARRTYGYTF.

Remarks on this clonotype: A much larger clone differs from this one at a single base, so this may be a read error. The chain links TRBV5-1 to TRBJ2-5, with D possibly TRBD1 on 5 matching bases. Germline CDR1 SGHRS, CDR2 YFSETQ. The CDR3 covers 13 residues. The CDR3, as DNA: TGCGCCACCAGCAGGACAAACGAAGAGACCCAGTACTTC. Its translation: CATSRTNEETQYF.

This clonotype was seen repeatedly, ten times or more. The CDR3 sequence: CSARDFLAGGQTPYEQYF. The CDR3 DNA is TGCAGTGCTAGAGATTTCCTAGCGGGAGGGCAAACTCCATACGAGCAGTACTTC. The V gene is TRBV20-1, the J gene TRBJ2-7; 12 bases agree with TRBD2. Germline loops: CDR1 DFQATT, CDR2 SNEGSKA (reference sequence). This CDR3 is 18 amino acids long. With V trimmed by 0 bases and J by 4 bases, 13 bases remained unmatched.

This clonotype was seen repeatedly, ten times or more. The chain joins TRBV19 to TRBJ2-7; perhaps D is TRBD1 or TRBD2 (5 bases each). The length of the CDR3 is 14 residues. In germline, CDR1 is LNHDA, CDR2 SQIVND (reference sequence). The ends were cut back, 7 bases at V and 0 bases at J, with 13 bases in the middle. CDR3 residues: CASIGTDPSYEQYF. The DNA of the CDR3 is TGTGCCAGTATTGGGACGGATCCCTCCTACGAGCAGTACTTC.

The table lists this clonotype with a few counts. V and J are TRBV6-1 and TRBJ1-5; the D gene is possibly TRBD1 (6 bases). Germline CDR1 MNHNS, CDR2 SASEGT. Trimming shortened V by 6 bases and J by 5 bases, and 17 bases separated the two germline ends. CDR3 size: 15 residues. CDR3 amino acids: CASRQAGAQDQPQHF. The CDR3 region has the DNA TGTGCCAGCAGGCAGGCGGGGGCGCAGGATCAGCCCCAGCATTTT.

This clonotype appeared many times. This chain connects TRBV20-1 to TRBJ2-3, with D maybe TRBD2 (6 bases). V lost 0 bases and J lost 10, with 14 bases in between. The germline V gene encodes CDR1 DFQATT and CDR2 SNEGSKA (reference sequence). The CDR3 has 13 residues. This CDR3 is CSARDHPPGAQYF. CDR3 sequence (DNA): TGCAGTGCTAGAGATCACCCGCCGGGAGCGCAGTATTTT.

This clonotype was detected once. This may be a read error: a much more frequent sequence differs by one nucleotide. This chain uses TRBV5-1 with TRBJ2-5; D is possibly TRBD1 (6 bases). The CDR3 is 12 amino acids. Germline loops: CDR1 SGHRS, CDR2 YFSETQ. The CDR3 loop reads CASTTGQETHYF. The CDR3 DNA sequence: TGCGCCAGCACAACAGGGCAAGAGACCCACTACTTC.

Ten or more counts support this clonotype. V gene TRBV12-5 combines with J gene TRBJ1-5; tentative D call: TRBD1 (5 bases). CDR1 LGHNT and CDR2 FRNRAP come from the germline V gene. The CDR3 runs to 15 residues. Between the trimmed V and J ends, which lost 5 bases and 6 bases, there was a span of 17 bases. The CDR3: CASGRGDRLGQPQHF. The CDR3, as DNA: TGTGCTAGTGGTAGGGGTGATAGGTTGGGTCAGCCCCAGCATTTT. The variable domain in full, completed from reference TRBV12-5 and TRBJ1-5, reads DARVTQTPRHKVTEMGQEVTMRCQPILGHNTVFWYRQTMMQGLELLAYFRNRAPLDDSGMPKDRFSAEMPDATLATLKIQPSEPRDSAVYFCASGRGDRLGQPQHFGDGTRLSIL.

This clonotype has a single count. The chain carries TRBV27 and TRBJ2-3, with 8 bases lining up with TRBD2. V lost 5 bases to trimming and J lost 2 bases; unmatched junction nucleotides: 9. The CDR3 totals 16 residues. Germline V lookup: CDR1 MNHEY, CDR2 SMNVEV (reference sequence). DNA for the CDR3: TGTGCCAGCAGTCCCGGGACTAGTGTCCTCACAGATACGCAGTATTTT. It translates to CASSPGTSVLTDTQYF.

This clonotype was detected ten times or more. V gene TRBV24-1 combines with J gene TRBJ2-1, with 11 bases that match TRBD2. CDR3 size: 14 residues. The germline V gene encodes CDR1 KGHDR and CDR2 SFDVKD. The J segment lost 8 bases and the V segment lost 7 bases, leaving 6 bases of the junction unmatched. The CDR3 spells CATSVAGGEDEQFF. The CDR3 nucleotides are TGTGCCACCAGCGTAGCGGGAGGGGAGGATGAGCAGTTCTTC.

At least ten counts were recorded for this clonotype. The chain recombines TRBV10-3 with TRBJ2-5; D is perhaps TRBD1 or TRBD2 (5 bases each). This CDR3 is 13 amino acids long. The germline gives CDR1 ENHRY, CDR2 SYGVKD. The V end lost 2 bases, the J end lost 10 bases, and 14 bases lay between the germline ends. This CDR3 is CAISEPREGDQYF. CDR3 DNA: TGTGCCATCAGTGAGCCGAGGGAAGGGGACCAGTACTTC.

This clonotype was detected many times. A read error may be the cause here, since a much bigger clone is one base away. The genes are TRBV20-1 and TRBJ1-2, with D unclear. With 2 bases removed from V and 4 bases from J, the gap between germline ends came to 17 bases. This CDR3 region has 15 residues. Germline CDR1 DFQATT, CDR2 SNEGSKA (reference sequence). The CDR3 sequence is CSARFEGRATYGYTF. The CDR3 nucleotides read TGCAGTGCTAGATTCGAAGGCAGAGCTACCTATGGCTACACCTTC.

This clonotype was seen repeatedly, ten times or more. The genes are TRBV9 and TRBJ2-6; 9 nucleotides match TRBD1. From germline, CDR1 is SGDLS and CDR2 YYNGEE. V was pared by 5 bases and J by 4 bases, with 7 bases of the junction left unmatched. The CDR3 sequence is 16 residues long. Written as DNA, the CDR3 is TGTGCCAGCAGAGGTACAGGGGGCACGGGGGCCAACGTCCTGACTTTC. Its translation is CASRGTGGTGANVLTF.

This clonotype was observed at least ten times. This sequence joins TRBV7-2 and TRBJ2-7; unclear D gene. Germline V gives CDR1 SGHTA, CDR2 FQGNSA. V lost 6 bases to trimming and J lost 5 bases, with 14 bases between them. CDR3 length: 13 residues. CDR3 residues: CASSSMPIHEQYF. In DNA form, the CDR3 reads TGTGCCAGCAGTTCAATGCCTATCCACGAGCAGTACTTC.

This clonotype occurred many times. V and J are TRBV20-1 and TRBJ1-2, with 8 nucleotides matching TRBD1. CDR1 DFQATT and CDR2 SNEGSKA come from the germline V gene (reference sequence). J gave up 6 bases and V 0 bases, and 6 bases lay outside the gene matches. The CDR3 covers 14 residues. The CDR3 coding sequence is TGCAGTGCTAGAGATCCTACAGGGGGTCATGGCTACACCTTC. This gives the protein CSARDPTGGHGYTF.

This clonotype was detected a few times. This may come from a read error, since a much larger clone is one base off. The chain employs TRBV7-7 and TRBJ2-7, with 12 bases fitting TRBD2. The CDR3 has 19 amino acids. The V gene's germline CDR1 is SSHAT and CDR2 FNYEAQ (reference sequence). CDR3 DNA: TGTGCTAGCAGCTTTGCCCATGAGGGGCTAGCGGGAGGGCCTCTCGAGCAGTACTTC. As protein: CASSFAHEGLAGGPLEQYF.

The rearrangement joins TRBV5-1 to TRBJ1-5, with 9 bases that match TRBD1. The germline V gene has CDR1 SGHRS and CDR2 YFSETQ. The trim removed 0 bases at V and 4 bases at J, leaving 2 bases unmatched. This CDR3 comprises 15 residues. In nucleotides, the CDR3 is TGCGCCAGCAGCTTGGCCGGGACAGGGAATCAGCCCCAGCATTTT. Translation: CASSLAGTGNQPQHF. Supplemented by reference TRBV5-1 and TRBJ1-5, the full variable domain reads KAGVTQTPRYLIKTRGQQVTLSCSPISGHRSVSWYQQTPGQGLQFLFEYFSETQRNKGNFPGRFSGRQFSNSRSEMNVSTLELGDSALYLCASSLAGTGNQPQHFGDGTRLSIL.

This clonotype appeared many times. This rearrangement joins TRBV19 to TRBJ2-1, with 10 nucleotides matching TRBD1. The junction had 11 bases not matched to a gene; V was cut back by 6 bases and J by 3 bases. CDR3 length: 17 residues. Germline V gene sequence: CDR1 LNHDA, CDR2 SQIVND (reference sequence). The CDR3, as DNA: TGTGCCAGTAGCCCCCACCGGACAGGGGGTATCTACAATGAGCAGTTCTTC. Translation: CASSPHRTGGIYNEQFF. The entire variable domain, with the rest obtained from reference TRBV19 and TRBJ2-1, is as follows: DGGITQSPKYLFRKEGQNVTLSCEQNLNHDAMYWYRQDPGQGLRLIYYSQIVNDFQKGDIAEGYSVSREKKESFPLTVTSAQKNPTAFYLCASSPHRTGGIYNEQFFGPGTRLTVL.